The rows below give T cell receptor beta chains drawn from one sample of a study of cytomegalovirus exposure and HLA in healthy donors. Sequencing used immunoSEQ multiplex PCR; TCRdb keeps in-frame clones, though not all of them. The data hold 70,000 to 95,000 clones, with just under 85% observed a single time. The source material was PBMCs. Receptor source: a woman between 18 and 29 years old in good health and CMV-seropositive. Each CDR3 is given with its conserved first and last residue. A D gene is named only where the DNA matches it firmly. Not every row has a clone size; where given, it reads once, few, many or a size class.

d_call j_call clone_size v_call cdr3_aa cdr3_nt
TRBD2 TRBJ2-5 . TRBV2 CASSKRLAEETQYF TGTGCCAGCAGTAAGCGACTAGCGGAAGAGACCCAGTACTTC
TRBD1 TRBJ1-4 . TRBV28 CASSLPTGAGEKLFF TGTGCCAGCAGTTTGCCGACAGGGGCGGGGGAAAAACTGTTTTTT
TRBD2 TRBJ2-7 . TRBV7-9 CASSLVVGLAAYEQYF TGTGCCAGCAGCTTAGTTGTGGGACTAGCGGCTTACGAGCAGTACTTC
TRBD2 TRBJ2-1 . TRBV7-8 CASSLGTSGSNEQFF TGTGCCAGCAGCTTAGGTACTAGCGGGAGCAATGAGCAGTTCTTC
TRBD1 TRBJ2-1 . TRBV7-9 CASSFTRQGHEQFF TGTGCCAGCAGCTTTACAAGACAGGGTCATGAGCAGTTCTTC
. TRBJ2-6 . TRBV6-1 CASMGPLSGANVLTF TGTGCCAGCATGGGGCCTCTCTCTGGGGCCAACGTCCTGACTTTC
. TRBJ1-6 . TRBV6-5 CASTREYNSPLHF TGTGCCAGCACCCGGGAATATAATTCACCCCTCCACTTT
TRBD2 TRBJ2-7 . TRBV11-2 CASSLGAGVNTYEQYF TGTGCCAGCAGCTTAGGTGCGGGAGTCAATACCTACGAGCAGTACTTC
TRBD2 TRBJ2-3 . TRBV5-3 CARSLVGRGGLTDTQYF TGTGCCAGAAGCTTGGTCGGCCGGGGGGGCCTCACAGATACGCAGTATTTT
. TRBJ2-3 . TRBV7-9 CASSELDF TGTGCCAGCAGCGAGCTGGATTTT
TRBD2 TRBJ2-1 . TRBV7-3 CASSTRTSGSFWEGYNEQFF TGTGCCAGCAGCACTCGGACTAGCGGTTCATTCTGGGAGGGGTACAATGAGCAGTTCTTC
. TRBJ2-2 . TRBV5-1 CASSLGGTYYTGELFF TGCGCCAGCAGCTTGGGCGGGACCTATTACACCGGGGAGCTGTTTTTT
. TRBJ2-7 . TRBV27 CASSFHSLGEQYF TGTGCCAGCAGTTTTCATAGCCTCGGCGAGCAGTACTTC
. TRBJ1-2 . TRBV27 CASSLSGRGSNYGYTF TGTGCCAGCAGTTTATCGGGCAGGGGTTCTAACTATGGCTACACCTTC
. TRBJ1-1 few TRBV28 CASREMNTEAFF TGTGCCAGCAGGGAGATGAACACTGAAGCTTTCTTT
. TRBJ2-1 . TRBV6-4 CARRYSSYNEQFF TGTGCCAGGCGGTATAGCTCCTACAATGAGCAGTTCTTC
TRBD1 TRBJ2-7 few TRBV5-4 CASSRQGADEQYF TGTGCCAGCAGCCGACAGGGGGCCGACGAGCAGTACTTC
TRBD1 TRBJ2-3 . TRBV5-5 CASSLGQTGDTQYF TGTGCCAGCAGCTTGGGGCAGACAGGGGATACGCAGTATTTT
TRBD1 TRBJ2-3 . TRBV13 CASSSDRDGGSDTQYF TGTGCCAGCAGCTCCGACAGGGACGGAGGTTCAGATACGCAGTATTTT
TRBD2 TRBJ2-1 . TRBV5-1 CASSPGLAGDNEQFF TGCGCCAGCAGCCCGGGACTAGCGGGAGACAATGAGCAGTTCTTC
. TRBJ2-7 . TRBV27 CASSPSQTTGNNEQYF TGTGCCAGCAGTCCCAGCCAGACTACAGGGAACAACGAGCAGTACTTC